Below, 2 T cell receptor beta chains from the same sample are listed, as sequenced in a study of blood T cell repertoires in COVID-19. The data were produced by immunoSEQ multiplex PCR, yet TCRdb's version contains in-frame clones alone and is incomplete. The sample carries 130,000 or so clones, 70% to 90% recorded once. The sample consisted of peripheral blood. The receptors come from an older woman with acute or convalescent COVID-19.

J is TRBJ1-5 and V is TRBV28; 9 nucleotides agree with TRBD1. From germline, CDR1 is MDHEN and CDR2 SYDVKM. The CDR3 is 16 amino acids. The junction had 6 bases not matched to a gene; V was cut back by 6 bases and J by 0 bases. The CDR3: CASRTGGSYSNQPQHF. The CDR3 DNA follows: TGTGCCAGCAGGACAGGGGGGAGTTATAGCAATCAGCCCCAGCATTTT. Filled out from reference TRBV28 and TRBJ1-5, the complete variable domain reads DVKVTQSSRYLVKRTGEKVFLECVQDMDHENMFWYRQDPGLGLRLIYFSYDVKMKEKGDIPEGYSVSREKKERFSLILESASTNQTSMYLCASRTGGSYSNQPQHFGDGTRLSIL.

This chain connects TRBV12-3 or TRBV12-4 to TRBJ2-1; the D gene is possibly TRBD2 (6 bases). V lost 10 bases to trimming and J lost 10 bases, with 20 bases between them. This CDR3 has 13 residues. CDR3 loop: CATLGTSVGEQFF. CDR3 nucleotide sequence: TGTGCCACCTTAGGGACTTCCGTGGGGGAGCAGTTCTTC.